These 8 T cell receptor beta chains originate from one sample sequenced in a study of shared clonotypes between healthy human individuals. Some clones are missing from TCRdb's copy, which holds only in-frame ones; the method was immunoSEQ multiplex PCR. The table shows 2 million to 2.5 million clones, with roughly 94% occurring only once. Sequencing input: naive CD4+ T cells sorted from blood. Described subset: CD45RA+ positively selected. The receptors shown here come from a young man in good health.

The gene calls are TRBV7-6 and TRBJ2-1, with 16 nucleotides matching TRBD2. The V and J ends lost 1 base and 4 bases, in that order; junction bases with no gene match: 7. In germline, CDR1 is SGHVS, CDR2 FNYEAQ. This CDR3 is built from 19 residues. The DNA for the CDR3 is TGTGCCAGCAGCTTAGTCCCGGGACTAGCGGGGGGGCCTTACAATGAGCAGTTCTTC. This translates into CASSLVPGLAGGPYNEQFF.

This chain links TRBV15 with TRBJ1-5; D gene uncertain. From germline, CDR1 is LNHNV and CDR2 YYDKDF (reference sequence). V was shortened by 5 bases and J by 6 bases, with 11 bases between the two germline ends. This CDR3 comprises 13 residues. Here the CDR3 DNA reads TGTGCCACCAGCGGCGGCGGGATTCAGCCCCAGCATTTT. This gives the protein CATSGGGIQPQHF. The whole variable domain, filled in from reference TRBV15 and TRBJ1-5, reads DAMVIQNPRYQVTQFGKPVTLSCSQTLNHNVMYWYQQKSSQAPKLLFHYYDKDFNNEADTPDNFQSRRPNTSFCFLDIRSPGLGDTAMYLCATSGGGIQPQHFGDGTRLSIL.

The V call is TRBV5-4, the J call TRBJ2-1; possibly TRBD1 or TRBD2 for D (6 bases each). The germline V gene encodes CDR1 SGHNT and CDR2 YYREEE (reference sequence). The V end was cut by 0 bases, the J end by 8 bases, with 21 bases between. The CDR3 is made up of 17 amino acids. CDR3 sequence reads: CASSLGGAALGGHEQFF. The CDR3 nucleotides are TGTGCCAGCAGCTTGGGGGGGGCAGCCTTAGGCGGCCATGAGCAGTTCTTC.

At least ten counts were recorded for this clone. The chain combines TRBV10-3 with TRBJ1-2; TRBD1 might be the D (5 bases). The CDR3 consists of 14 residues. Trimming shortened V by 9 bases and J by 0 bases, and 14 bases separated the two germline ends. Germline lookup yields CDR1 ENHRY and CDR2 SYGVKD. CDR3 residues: CAIPLGHANYGYTF. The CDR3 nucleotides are TGTGCCATTCCCCTCGGACACGCTAACTATGGCTACACCTTC.

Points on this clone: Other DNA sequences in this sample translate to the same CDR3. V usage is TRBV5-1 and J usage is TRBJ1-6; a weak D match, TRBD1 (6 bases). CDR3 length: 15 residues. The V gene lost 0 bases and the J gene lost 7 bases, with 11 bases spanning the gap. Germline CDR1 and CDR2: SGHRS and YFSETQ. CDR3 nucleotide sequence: TGCGCCAGCAGCTTGGGGGGGCAGGGGAATTCACCCCTCCACTTT. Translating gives CASSLGGQGNSPLHF.

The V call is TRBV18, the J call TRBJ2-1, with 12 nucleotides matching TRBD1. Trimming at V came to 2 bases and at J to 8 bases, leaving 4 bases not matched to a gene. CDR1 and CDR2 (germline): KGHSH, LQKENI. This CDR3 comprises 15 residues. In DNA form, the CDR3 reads TGTGCCAGCTCACCAACGGGACAGGGGGCAGATGAGCAGTTCTTC. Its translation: CASSPTGQGADEQFF.

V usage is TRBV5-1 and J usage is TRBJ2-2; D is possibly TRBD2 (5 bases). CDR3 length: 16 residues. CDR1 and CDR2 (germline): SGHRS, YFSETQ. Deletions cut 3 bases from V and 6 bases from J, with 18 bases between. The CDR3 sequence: CASSSSPSGKPGELFF. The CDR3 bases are TGCGCCAGCAGCTCCAGTCCATCCGGGAAACCCGGGGAGCTGTTTTTT.

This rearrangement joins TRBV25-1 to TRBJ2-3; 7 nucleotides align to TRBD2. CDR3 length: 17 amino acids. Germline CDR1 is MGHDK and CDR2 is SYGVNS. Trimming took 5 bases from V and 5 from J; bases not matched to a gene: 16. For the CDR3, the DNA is TGTGCCAGCAGTCCCCCCTATGGGGGGGGAAGTGTAGATACGCAGTATTTT. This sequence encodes CASSPPYGGGSVDTQYF.